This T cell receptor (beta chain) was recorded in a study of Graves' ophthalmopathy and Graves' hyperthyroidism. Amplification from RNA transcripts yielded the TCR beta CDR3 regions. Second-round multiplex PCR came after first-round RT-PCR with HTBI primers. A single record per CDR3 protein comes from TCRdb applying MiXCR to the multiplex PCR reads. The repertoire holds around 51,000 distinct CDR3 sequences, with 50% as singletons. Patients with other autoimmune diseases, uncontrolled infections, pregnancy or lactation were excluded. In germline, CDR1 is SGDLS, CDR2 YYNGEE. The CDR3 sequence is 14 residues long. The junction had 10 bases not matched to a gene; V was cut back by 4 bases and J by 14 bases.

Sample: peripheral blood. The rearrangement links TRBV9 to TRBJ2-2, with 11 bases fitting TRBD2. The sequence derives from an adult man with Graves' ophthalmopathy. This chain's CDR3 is CASSPLGTSGRLFF. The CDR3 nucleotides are TGTGCCAGCAGCCCCCTGGGGACTAGCGGTCGCCTGTTTTTT.